A single sample gave rise to the 22 T cell receptor beta chains below, sequenced in a study of blood T cell repertoires in COVID-19. Sequencing was performed with immunoSEQ multiplex PCR; in TCRdb, only in-frame clones are kept and a portion is missing. The table records over 200,000 clones, about 90% of them present only once. Sequencing was done on a sample of PBMCs or T cells enriched from blood (not recorded which). The receptors come from a human donor in a cohort exposed to, infected with or recovered from COVID-19 (not recorded which). The donor label of this sample is uncertain.

This clone was seen just once. The rearrangement joins TRBV7-9 to TRBJ1-4; D is perhaps TRBD1 (5 bases). The length of the CDR3 is 15 residues. Germline V gene data show CDR1 as SEHNR and CDR2 as FQNEAQ (reference sequence). Trimming took off 6 bases at V and 1 base at J, with 12 bases between the two ends. The CDR3 DNA is TGTGCCAGCAGGGGTCGGCAGGGAACTAATGAAAAACTGTTTTTT. It specifies CASRGRQGTNEKLFF.

The V and J genes are TRBV25-1 and TRBJ1-6, with TRBD1 matching over 9 bases. Looked up from germline, CDR1 is MGHDK and CDR2 is SYGVNS. V gave up 6 bases and J gave up 9 bases; unmatched junction bases: 6. CDR3 length: 14 residues. In nucleotides, the CDR3 is TGTGCCAGCAGGACGACAGGGGGAAGTTCACCCCTCCACTTT. It is translated as CASRTTGGSSPLHF. Variable domain in full (rest from reference TRBV25-1 and TRBJ1-6): EADIYQTPRYLVIGTGKKITLECSQTMGHDKMYWYQQDPGMELHLIHYSYGVNSTEKGDLSSESTVSRIRTEHFPLTLESARPSHTSQYLCASRTTGGSSPLHFGNGTRLTVT.

The chain is built from TRBV14 and TRBJ2-7; 8 bases are a match to TRBD1. With 4 bases clipped from V and 3 bases from J, the junction kept 8 bases outside the gene matches. The CDR3 runs to 15 residues. In germline, CDR1 is SGHDN, CDR2 FVKESK. CDR3 coding DNA: TGTGCCAGCAGCCTAGACAGGGGATCTCGCTACGAGCAGTACTTC. Protein sequence: CASSLDRGSRYEQYF.

In its sample, this clone was seen once. This sequence joins TRBV19 and TRBJ2-7; 8 bases are shared with TRBD2. The germline gives CDR1 LNHDA, CDR2 SQIVND (reference sequence). The CDR3 has 15 residues. The V segment lost 4 bases and the J segment 6 bases; nucleotides outside the gene matches: 11. CDR3 protein: CASSTGGGPRFEQYF. In nucleotides, the CDR3 is TGTGCCAGTAGTACGGGGGGGGGCCCGAGGTTCGAGCAGTACTTC.

The J gene is TRBJ1-2, the V gene TRBV9; no clear D gene. Germline V gene sequence: CDR1 SGDLS, CDR2 YYNGEE. This CDR3 comprises 18 residues. Trimming left V 4 bases short and J 9 bases short, with 31 bases between. The CDR3 sequence is CASSPVEGTYKGSMSYTF. The DNA of the CDR3 is TGTGCCAGCAGCCCCGTTGAGGGCACTTATAAAGGGTCTATGAGCTACACCTTC.

This chain uses TRBV6-5 with TRBJ1-6; weak D call: TRBD1 (6 bases). Looked up from germline, CDR1 is MNHEY and CDR2 is SVGAGI. Trimming cost V 7 bases and J 8 bases, with 15 bases left between them. The CDR3 is made up of 14 amino acids. The CDR3 sequence: CASIRRGGYSPLHF. The CDR3 DNA follows: TGTGCCAGCATCAGAAGGGGGGGTTATTCACCCCTCCACTTT.

This chain uses TRBV5-5 with TRBJ2-5; TRBD1 matches 12 bases. The J segment lost 5 bases and the V segment lost 3 bases, leaving 5 bases of the junction unmatched. Germline V gene lookup returns CDR1 SGHKS and CDR2 YYEKEE (reference sequence). The CDR3 has 15 residues. The CDR3 here is CASSSGTGGRETQYF. CDR3 coding DNA: TGTGCCAGCAGCTCCGGGACAGGGGGCAGGGAGACCCAGTACTTC.

The CDR3 loop reads CASHPRDRQETQYF. In DNA form, the CDR3 reads TGTGCCAGCCACCCCCGGGACAGACAAGAGACCCAGTACTTC. The V and J genes are TRBV19 and TRBJ2-5; 7 bases line up with TRBD1. The ends lost 9 bases at V and 2 bases at J; junction bases unmatched: 9. Per germline, CDR1 LNHDA and CDR2 SQIVND (reference sequence). The CDR3 is 14 amino acids.

The chain employs TRBV6-1 and TRBJ2-1; 10 bases align to TRBD2. Germline V gives CDR1 MNHNS, CDR2 SASEGT. With 0 bases clipped from V and 2 bases from J, the junction kept 7 bases outside the gene matches. CDR3 size: 18 residues. This chain's CDR3 is CASSEASTAGGPYNEQFF. CDR3 DNA sequence: TGTGCCAGCAGTGAAGCTTCAACAGCGGGGGGGCCCTACAATGAGCAGTTCTTC.

J is TRBJ2-2 and V is TRBV5-1; D gene ambiguous. With 0 bases removed from V and 1 base from J, the gap between germline ends came to 10 bases. Germline loops: CDR1 SGHRS, CDR2 YFSETQ. This CDR3 comprises 16 residues. Here the CDR3 reads CASSLATTGNTGELFF. DNA of the CDR3: TGCGCCAGCAGCTTGGCAACCACGGGGAACACCGGGGAGCTGTTTTTT.

V usage is TRBV7-3 and J usage is TRBJ1-1; D gene uncertain. The CDR3 consists of 15 residues. Germline V CDR1 and CDR2: SGHTA, FQGTGA. The V end was cut by 4 bases, the J end by 4 bases, with 16 bases between. CDR3 protein: CASSSRLLEATEAFF. CDR3 bases: TGTGCCAGCAGCTCCCGACTGCTCGAGGCCACTGAAGCTTTCTTT.

The CDR3 region is CASSRSLGRRAHRWETQYF. In DNA, the CDR3 is TGTGCCAGCAGCAGATCTCTGGGGAGGAGGGCGCATCGATGGGAGACCCAGTACTTC. V and J are TRBV21-1 and TRBJ2-5; the table assigns TRBD2, which was not confirmed against the DNA. TRBV21-1 is a pseudogene segment. The CDR3 loop spans 19 amino acids.

In regard to this clone: One junction end does not reproduce the germline sequence, and a read error may be involved. This chain uses TRBV6-2 or TRBV6-3 with TRBJ2-7; D gene ambiguous. CDR3 length equals 12 residues. Germline CDR1 MNHEY, CDR2 SVGEGT. The DNA for the CDR3 is TGTGCCAGCAGTTCTGGATACGCCGAGCGGTACTTC. The encoded protein is CASSSGYAERYF.

The gene calls are TRBV2 and TRBJ2-2; TRBD2 agrees at 11 bases. The CDR3 is 16 residues long. From germline, CDR1 is SNHLY and CDR2 FYNNEI. The V gene end was trimmed by 5 bases and the J gene end by 5 bases; junction bases not matched to a gene: 7. The CDR3 DNA is TGTGCCAGCAGTTTTAGCGGGGGGGCTCCGACCGGGGAGCTGTTTTTT. Translated, it gives CASSFSGGAPTGELFF.

The chain carries TRBV7-8 and TRBJ1-4; D remains unclear. The length of the CDR3 is 14 residues. Germline values: CDR1 SGHVS, CDR2 FQNEAQ. Trimming took 1 base from V and 5 from J, leaving 8 bases between them. CDR3 amino acids: CASSLGTGNEKLFF. The CDR3 nucleotides are TGTGCCAGCAGCTTAGGGACGGGGAATGAAAAACTGTTTTTT.

This chain links TRBV7-9 with TRBJ1-1, with 7 bases matching TRBD1. In germline, CDR1 is SEHNR, CDR2 FQNEAQ (reference sequence). This CDR3 has 14 amino acids. The junction had 13 bases not matched to a gene; V was cut back by 5 bases and J by 10 bases. The CDR3 spells CASSRGQVPPGAFF. CDR3 bases: TGTGCCAGCAGCAGAGGACAGGTCCCGCCGGGAGCTTTCTTT.

The CDR3 bases are TGCGCCAGCAGCCAAGTAACAGGGGGCTATCAGCCCCAGCATTTT. Its protein product is CASSQVTGGYQPQHF. This rearrangement joins TRBV4-1 to TRBJ1-5, with 9 positions matching TRBD1. The germline V gene encodes CDR1 MGHRA and CDR2 YSYEKL. V dropped 1 base and J dropped 5; count of bases not matched to a gene: 3. The CDR3 sequence is 15 residues long.

The gene calls are TRBV4-2 and TRBJ2-1; TRBD2 aligns across 10 bases. This CDR3 is built from 16 residues. Germline V gives CDR1 LGHNA, CDR2 YNFKEQ. V was clipped by 1 base and J by 6 bases; unmatched bases: 6. The CDR3 DNA sequence: TGTGCCAGCAGCCAAGTCCCCCGGACTAGCGGCAATGAGCAGTTCTTC. Its translation is CASSQVPRTSGNEQFF.

This clone appeared a few times. CDR3 bases: TGTGCCAGCAGCATGTCAACAGGGGGCACTGAAGCTTTCTTT. This codes for CASSMSTGGTEAFF. The rearrangement uses TRBV6-5 and TRBJ1-1; TRBD1 matches at 8 bases. The J segment lost 4 bases and the V segment lost 6 bases, leaving 7 bases of the junction unmatched. The CDR3 runs 14 residues. Germline V CDR1 and CDR2: MNHEY, SVGAGI.

V and J are TRBV29-1 and TRBJ1-1; tentative D call: TRBD1 (5 bases). CDR1 and CDR2 from the germline V gene are SQVTM and ANQGSEA. The CDR3 length is 13 residues. Trimming stripped 3 bases from V and 5 bases from J, with 13 bases between. The CDR3 is CSVDPWTLTEAFF. The CDR3 DNA is TGCAGCGTTGACCCCTGGACACTTACTGAAGCTTTCTTT.

The chain carries TRBV19 and TRBJ1-5; TRBD1 agrees at 7 bases. Trimming cost V 3 bases and J 5 bases; bases outside gene matches: 1. This CDR3 has 13 residues. The V gene's germline CDR1 is LNHDA and CDR2 SQIVND (reference sequence). Here the CDR3 DNA reads TGTGCCAGTAGTATGACAGGGTATCAGCCCCAGCATTTT. It yields the protein CASSMTGYQPQHF.

This sequence joins TRBV19 and TRBJ1-2, with TRBD1 identical over 9 bases. This CDR3 spans 14 amino acids. Trimming at V came to 1 base and at J to 5 bases, leaving 2 bases not matched to a gene. Per germline, CDR1 LNHDA and CDR2 SQIVND (reference sequence). CDR3 coding DNA: TGTGCCAGTAGTATAGTTGGGACAGGGTATGGCTACACCTTC. It encodes CASSIVGTGYGYTF.